The text below deals with one T cell receptor (beta chain). Sequenced by immunoSEQ multiplex PCR; TCRdb stores in-frame clones only, minus some. The repertoire holds roughly 100,000 clones, approximately 90% seen once, with roughly 4.2% in the top ten. During active infection, Seattle patients enrolled and were then monitored through disease. These data belong to a study of blood T cell repertoires in COVID-19. V trimming: 5 bases; J trimming: 6 bases; junction bases outside the gene matches: 13. The CDR3 has 17 residues. The germline V gene encodes CDR1 WNHNN and CDR2 SYGVQD (reference sequence). The V gene is TRBV10-1, the J gene TRBJ2-1; 10 bases line up with TRBD2. The source material was peripheral blood. This TCR was recovered from a human donor with COVID-19, enrolled during active disease. The donor label of this sample is uncertain. This CDR3 is CASSRVRDRLAGNEQFF. The CDR3 DNA reads as TGCGCCAGCAGTAGAGTTCGAGATCGACTAGCGGGCAATGAGCAGTTCTTC.